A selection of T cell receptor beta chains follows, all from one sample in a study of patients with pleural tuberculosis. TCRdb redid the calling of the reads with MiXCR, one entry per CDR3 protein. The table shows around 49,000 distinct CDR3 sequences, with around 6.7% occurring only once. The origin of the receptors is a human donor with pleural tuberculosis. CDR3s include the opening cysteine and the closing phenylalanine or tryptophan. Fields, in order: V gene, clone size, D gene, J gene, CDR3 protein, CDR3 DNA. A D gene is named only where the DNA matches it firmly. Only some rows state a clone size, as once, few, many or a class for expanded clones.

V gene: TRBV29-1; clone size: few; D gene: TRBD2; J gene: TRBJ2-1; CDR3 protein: CSVAPGTSDEQFF; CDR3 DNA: TGCAGCGTTGCCCCCGGGACTAGCGATGAGCAGTTCTTC
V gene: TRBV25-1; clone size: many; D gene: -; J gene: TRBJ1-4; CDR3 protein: CASSDQRGDQEKLFF; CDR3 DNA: TGTGCCAGCAGTGATCAACGAGGCGACCAAGAAAAACTGTTTTTT
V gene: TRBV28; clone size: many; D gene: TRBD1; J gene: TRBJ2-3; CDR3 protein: CASSANRGFTDTQYF; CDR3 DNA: TGTGCCAGCAGCGCTAACAGGGGATTCACAGATACGCAGTATTTT
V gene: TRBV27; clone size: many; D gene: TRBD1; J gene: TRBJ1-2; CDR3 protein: CASSLARGDYGYTF; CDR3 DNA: TGTGCCAGCAGTTTGGCCAGGGGGGACTATGGCTACACCTTC
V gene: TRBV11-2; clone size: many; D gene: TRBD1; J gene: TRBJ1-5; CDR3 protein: CASSSQGDQPQHF; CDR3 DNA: TGTGCCAGCAGCTCCCAGGGGGATCAGCCCCAGCATTTT
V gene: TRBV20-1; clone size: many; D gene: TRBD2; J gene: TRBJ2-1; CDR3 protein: CSAKSGGEDEQFF; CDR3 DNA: TGCAGTGCTAAGAGCGGGGGGGAGGATGAGCAGTTCTTC
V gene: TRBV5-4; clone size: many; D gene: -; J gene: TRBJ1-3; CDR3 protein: CASSLERGGNTIYF; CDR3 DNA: TGTGCCAGCAGCTTGGAAAGGGGTGGAAACACCATATATTTT
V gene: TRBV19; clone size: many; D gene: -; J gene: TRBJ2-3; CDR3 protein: CASSGLQDTQYF; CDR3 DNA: TGTGCCAGTAGTGGCCTGCAAGATACGCAGTATTTT
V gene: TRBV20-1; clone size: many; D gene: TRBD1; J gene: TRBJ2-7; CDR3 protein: CSARPDREYF; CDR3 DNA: TGCAGTGCTAGACCGGACAGGGAGTACTTC
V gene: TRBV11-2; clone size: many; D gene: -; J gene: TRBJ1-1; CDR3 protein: CASSPQTGSRTEAFF; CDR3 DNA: TGTGCCAGCAGCCCTCAAACAGGGTCTAGGACTGAAGCTTTCTTT
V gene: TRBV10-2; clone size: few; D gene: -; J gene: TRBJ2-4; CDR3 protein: CASSEIKEKAKNIQYF; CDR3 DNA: TGCGCCAGCAGTGAGATAAAAGAGAAAGCCAAAAACATTCAGTACTTC
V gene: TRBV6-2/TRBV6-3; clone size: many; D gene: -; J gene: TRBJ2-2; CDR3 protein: CASSYSFGVNTGELFF; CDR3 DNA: TGTGCCAGCAGTTACTCGTTCGGGGTGAACACCGGGGAGCTGTTTTTT
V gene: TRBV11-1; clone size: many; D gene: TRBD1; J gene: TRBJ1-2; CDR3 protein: CASSSRDRYYGYTF; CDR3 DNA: TGTGCCAGCAGCTCCAGGGACAGGTACTATGGCTACACCTTC
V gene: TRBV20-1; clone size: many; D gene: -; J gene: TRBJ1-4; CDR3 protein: CSARRGGSNEKLFF; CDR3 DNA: TGCAGTGCTAGAAGGGGCGGGTCAAATGAAAAACTGTTTTTT
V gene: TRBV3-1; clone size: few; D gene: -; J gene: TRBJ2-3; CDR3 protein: CASSPTLTVSTDTQYF; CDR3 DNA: TGTGCCAGCAGCCCCACGTTGACAGTCTCCACAGATACGCAGTATTTT
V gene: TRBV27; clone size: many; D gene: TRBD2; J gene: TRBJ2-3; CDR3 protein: CASSWTSGNTDTQYF; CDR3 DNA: TGTGCCAGCAGTTGGACTAGCGGGAACACAGATACGCAGTATTTT
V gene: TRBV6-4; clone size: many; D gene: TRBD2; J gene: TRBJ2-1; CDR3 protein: CASIVTSGRADEQFF; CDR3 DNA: TGTGCCAGCATTGTGACTAGCGGGAGGGCTGATGAGCAGTTCTTC
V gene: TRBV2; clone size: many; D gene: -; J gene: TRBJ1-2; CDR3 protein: CASGWGLRIYGYTF; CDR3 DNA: TGTGCCAGCGGTTGGGGACTGAGAATCTATGGCTACACCTTC
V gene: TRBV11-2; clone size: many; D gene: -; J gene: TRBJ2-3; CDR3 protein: CASSPRGRETDTQYF; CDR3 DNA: TGTGCCAGCAGCCCTCGGGGACGAGAAACAGATACGCAGTATTTT
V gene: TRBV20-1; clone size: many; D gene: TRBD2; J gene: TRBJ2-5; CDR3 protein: CSTIGSGTQETQYF; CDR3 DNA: TGCAGCACGATTGGTAGCGGGACCCAAGAGACCCAGTACTTC
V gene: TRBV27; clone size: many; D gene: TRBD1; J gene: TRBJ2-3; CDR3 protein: CASSSTGGEADTQYF; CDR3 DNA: TGTGCCAGCAGTTCTACAGGGGGAGAAGCAGATACGCAGTATTTT
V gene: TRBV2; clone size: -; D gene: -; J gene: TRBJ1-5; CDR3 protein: CASSGNGGLLTNQPQHF; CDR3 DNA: TGTGCCAGCAGTGGTAACGGGGGCTTGTTAACTAATCAGCCCCAGCATTTT
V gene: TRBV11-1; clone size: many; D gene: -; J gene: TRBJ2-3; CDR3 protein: CASSLVGGAYTDTQYF; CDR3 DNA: TGTGCCAGCAGCTTAGTTGGAGGGGCGTATACAGATACGCAGTATTTT
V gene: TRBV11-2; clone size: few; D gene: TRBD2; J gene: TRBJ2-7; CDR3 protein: CASSPSGGSSYEQYF; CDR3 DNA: TGTGCCAGCAGCCCTAGCGGGGGAAGCTCCTACGAGCAGTACTTC
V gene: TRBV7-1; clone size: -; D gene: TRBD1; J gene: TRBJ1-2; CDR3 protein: CASSSNRGLDYGYTF; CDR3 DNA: TGTGCCAGCAGCTCTAACAGGGGGTTGGACTATGGCTACACCTTC
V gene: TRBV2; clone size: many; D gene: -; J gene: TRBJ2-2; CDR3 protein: CASIVSHPRTGELFF; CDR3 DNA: TGTGCCAGCATTGTATCGCACCCTAGAACCGGGGAGCTGTTTTTT
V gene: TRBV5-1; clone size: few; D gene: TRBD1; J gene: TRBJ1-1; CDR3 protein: CASSGGTANTEAFF; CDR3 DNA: TGCGCCAGCAGCGGCGGGACAGCGAACACTGAAGCTTTCTTT
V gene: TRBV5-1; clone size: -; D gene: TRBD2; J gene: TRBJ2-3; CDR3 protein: CASNLLGLAASDTQYF; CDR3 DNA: TGCGCCAGCAATTTGTTAGGGCTAGCGGCTTCAGATACGCAGTATTTT
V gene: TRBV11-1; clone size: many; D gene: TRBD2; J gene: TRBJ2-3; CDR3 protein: CASSTGLAGEADTQYF; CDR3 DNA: TGTGCCAGCAGCACGGGACTAGCGGGAGAGGCAGATACGCAGTATTTT
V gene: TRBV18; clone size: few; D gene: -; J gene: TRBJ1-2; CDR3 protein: CASSPDSSSDGYTF; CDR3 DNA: TGTGCCAGCTCACCGGACAGCTCCTCCGATGGCTACACCTTC
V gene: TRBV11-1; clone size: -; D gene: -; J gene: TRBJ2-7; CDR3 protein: CASSLARGSLDEQYF; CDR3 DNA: TGTGCCAGCAGCTTAGCGCGCGGCAGTTTGGACGAGCAGTACTTC
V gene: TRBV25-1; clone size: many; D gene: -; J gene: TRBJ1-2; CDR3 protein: CASSESPVNYGYTF; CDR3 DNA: TGTGCCAGCAGTGAATCCCCGGTGAACTATGGCTACACCTTC
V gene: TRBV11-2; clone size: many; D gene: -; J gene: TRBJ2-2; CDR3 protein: CASSLVLTDFNTGELFF; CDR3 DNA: TGTGCCAGCAGCTTAGTTCTTACGGACTTTAACACCGGGGAGCTGTTTTTT
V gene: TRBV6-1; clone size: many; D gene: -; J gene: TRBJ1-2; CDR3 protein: CASGEALYGYTF; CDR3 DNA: TGTGCCAGCGGGGAAGCCCTCTATGGCTACACCTTC
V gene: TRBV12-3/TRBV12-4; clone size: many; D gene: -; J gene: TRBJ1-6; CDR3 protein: CASRPTVFYNSPLHF; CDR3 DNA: TGTGCCAGCAGGCCGACAGTTTTCTATAATTCACCCCTCCACTTT
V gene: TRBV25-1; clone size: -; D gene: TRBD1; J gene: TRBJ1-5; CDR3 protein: CASSGPGQGAYQPQHF; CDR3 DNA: TGTGCCAGCAGTGGACCGGGACAGGGGGCCTATCAGCCCCAGCATTTT
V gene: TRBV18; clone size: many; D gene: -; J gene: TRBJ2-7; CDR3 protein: CASSPRTNDEQYF; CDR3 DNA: TGTGCCAGCTCACCGCGGACTAACGACGAGCAGTACTTC
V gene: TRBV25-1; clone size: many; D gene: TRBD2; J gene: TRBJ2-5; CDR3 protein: CASSESGLAGKYQETQYF; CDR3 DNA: TGTGCCAGCAGTGAATCTGGACTAGCGGGGAAGTACCAAGAGACCCAGTACTTC
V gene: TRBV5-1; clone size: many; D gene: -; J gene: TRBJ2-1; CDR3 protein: CASSVRLASYNEQFF; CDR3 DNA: TGCGCCAGCAGCGTGAGACTGGCCTCCTACAATGAGCAGTTCTTC
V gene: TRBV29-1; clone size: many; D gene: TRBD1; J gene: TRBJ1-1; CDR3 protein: CSVHRGMNTEAFF; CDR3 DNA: TGCAGCGTCCACAGGGGGATGAACACTGAAGCTTTCTTT
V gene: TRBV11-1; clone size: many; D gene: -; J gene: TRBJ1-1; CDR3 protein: CASSPTTLNTEAFF; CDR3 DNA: TGTGCCAGCAGTCCGACAACATTGAACACTGAAGCTTTCTTT
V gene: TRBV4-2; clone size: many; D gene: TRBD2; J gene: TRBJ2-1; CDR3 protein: CASSPGGTSGRNEQFF; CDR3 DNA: TGTGCCAGCAGCCCGGGGGGGACTAGCGGGAGGAATGAGCAGTTCTTC
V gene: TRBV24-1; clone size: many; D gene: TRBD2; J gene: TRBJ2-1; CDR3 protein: CATSDPTSGSHNEQFF; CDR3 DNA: TGTGCCACCAGTGACCCGACTAGCGGGAGTCACAATGAGCAGTTCTTC
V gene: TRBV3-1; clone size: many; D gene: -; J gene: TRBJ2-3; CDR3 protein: CASSLPGVTDTQYF; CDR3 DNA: TGTGCCAGCAGCCTTCCGGGGGTGACAGATACGCAGTATTTT
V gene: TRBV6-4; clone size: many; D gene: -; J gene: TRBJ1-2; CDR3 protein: CASSDRVGGYTF; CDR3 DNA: TGTGCCAGCAGTGACAGGGTCGGCGGCTACACCTTC
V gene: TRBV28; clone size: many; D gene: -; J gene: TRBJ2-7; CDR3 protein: CASSAGTYSSYEQYF; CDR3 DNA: TGTGCCAGCAGTGCCGGGACTTATAGCTCCTACGAGCAGTACTTC
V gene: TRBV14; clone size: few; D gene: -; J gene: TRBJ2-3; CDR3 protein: CASSQGVQSRRESDTQYF; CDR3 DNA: TGTGCCAGCAGCCAAGGGGTTCAGAGCAGGAGAGAGTCAGATACGCAGTATTTT
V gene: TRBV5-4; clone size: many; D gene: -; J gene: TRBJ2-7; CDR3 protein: CASSLFSVYEQYF; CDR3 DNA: TGTGCCAGCAGCTTGTTTTCGGTTTACGAGCAGTACTTC
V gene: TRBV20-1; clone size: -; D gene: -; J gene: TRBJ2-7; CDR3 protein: CSATPGPRNEQYF; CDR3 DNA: TGCAGTGCTACTCCGGGACCCCGTAACGAGCAGTACTTC
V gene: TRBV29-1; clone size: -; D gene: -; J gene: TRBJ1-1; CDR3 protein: CSAQGSRGLDTEAFF; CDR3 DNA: TGCAGCGCGCAGGGGAGCCGGGGCTTGGACACTGAAGCTTTCTTT
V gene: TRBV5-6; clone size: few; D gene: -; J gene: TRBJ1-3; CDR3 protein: CASSSPFTFSGNTIYF; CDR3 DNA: TGTGCCAGCAGTTCCCCCTTCACTTTCTCCGGAAACACCATATATTTT
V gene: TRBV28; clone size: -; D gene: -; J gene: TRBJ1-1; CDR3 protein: CALWGVDTEAFF; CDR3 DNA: TGTGCCTTATGGGGCGTGGACACTGAAGCTTTCTTT
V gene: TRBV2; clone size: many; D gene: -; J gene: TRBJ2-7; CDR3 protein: CASSEKGFRILYEQYF; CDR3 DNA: TGTGCCAGCAGTGAAAAGGGGTTCAGGATTCTCTACGAGCAGTACTTC
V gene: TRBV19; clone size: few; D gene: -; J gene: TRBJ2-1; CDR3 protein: CASSIVGASYNEQFF; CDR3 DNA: TGTGCCAGTAGTATAGTAGGTGCCTCCTACAATGAGCAGTTCTTC
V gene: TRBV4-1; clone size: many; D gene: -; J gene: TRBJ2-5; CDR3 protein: CASSPKATQETQYF; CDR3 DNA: TGCGCCAGCAGCCCCAAGGCTACTCAAGAGACCCAGTACTTC
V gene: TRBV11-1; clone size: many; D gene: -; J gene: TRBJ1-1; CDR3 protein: CASSPTPVGTEAFF; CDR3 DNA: TGTGCCAGCAGCCCTACCCCCGTAGGCACTGAAGCTTTCTTT
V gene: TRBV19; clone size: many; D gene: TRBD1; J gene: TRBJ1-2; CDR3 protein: CASRETGGDYGYTF; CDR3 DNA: TGTGCCAGTAGAGAGACAGGGGGAGACTATGGCTACACCTTC